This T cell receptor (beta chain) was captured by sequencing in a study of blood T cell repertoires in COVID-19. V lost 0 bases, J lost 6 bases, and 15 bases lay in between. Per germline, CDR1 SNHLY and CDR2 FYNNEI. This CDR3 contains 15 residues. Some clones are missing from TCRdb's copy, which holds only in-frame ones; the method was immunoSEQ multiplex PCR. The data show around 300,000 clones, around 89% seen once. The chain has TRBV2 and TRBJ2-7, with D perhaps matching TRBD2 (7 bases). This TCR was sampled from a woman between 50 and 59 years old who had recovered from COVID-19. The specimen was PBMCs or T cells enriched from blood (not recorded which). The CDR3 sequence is CASSEARNREGEQYF. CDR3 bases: TGTGCCAGCAGTGAAGCGAGGAACAGGGAGGGCGAGCAGTACTTC.